The 27 T cell receptor beta chains presented below share a single source sample, sequenced in a study of control samples from healthy donors and cancer patients. This table comes from immunoSEQ multiplex PCR, and its TCRdb copy is limited to in-frame clones, with some not included. The sample lists about 140,000 clones; about 89% were seen once. Sequencing was done on a sample of blood. These receptors were collected from a young man in good health.

The chain links TRBV24-1 to TRBJ2-1; D tentatively reads TRBD1 or TRBD2 (6 bases each). The CDR3 sequence is 15 residues long. Germline lookup yields CDR1 KGHDR and CDR2 SFDVKD. The ends were cut back, 5 bases at V and 6 bases at J, with 16 bases in the middle. The CDR3 DNA reads TGTGCCACCAGTGTGGGGGGCCTCGGGGTCAATGAGCAGTTCTTC. Translation: CATSVGGLGVNEQFF.

In this sample, this clone turned up once. The gene calls are TRBV21-1 and TRBJ2-7; the table's D call, TRBD1, has no DNA check behind it. TRBV21-1 is listed as a pseudogene. The CDR3 runs 17 residues. This chain's CDR3 is CASRPCAGTDTSYEQYF. CDR3 in DNA: TGTGCCAGCAGACCATGTGCCGGAACAGATACTTCCTACGAGCAGTACTTC.

The rearrangement joins TRBV25-1 to TRBJ1-1; D gene uncertain. V was cut by 6 bases and J by 0 bases, with 11 bases left in between. Germline assignment: CDR1 MGHDK and CDR2 SYGVNS. The CDR3 runs to 14 residues. In nucleotides, the CDR3 is TGTGCCAGCAGCGATGGTTTATTGAACACTGAAGCTTTCTTT. Translated: CASSDGLLNTEAFF.

V usage is TRBV11-2 and J usage is TRBJ1-4; no firm D call. Trimming shortened V by 4 bases and J by 4 bases, and 7 bases separated the two germline ends. The CDR3 contains 13 residues. Germline V lookup: CDR1 SGHAT, CDR2 FQNNGV. This CDR3 is CASSWVYNEKLFF. The CDR3 DNA sequence: TGTGCCAGCAGCTGGGTGTATAATGAAAAACTGTTTTTT.

This rearrangement joins TRBV6-5 to TRBJ2-7; TRBD2 matches at 7 bases. Germline V gene data show CDR1 as MNHEY and CDR2 as SVGAGI. The CDR3 length is 12 residues. Losses at the gene ends were 7 bases for V and 12 bases for J; bases not matched to a gene: 12. The CDR3 spells CASNVGGVFPYF. In DNA, the CDR3 is TGTGCCAGCAACGTTGGGGGGGTTTTCCCGTACTTC.

The rearrangement uses TRBV5-1 and TRBJ2-7, with D tentatively TRBD1 (6 bases). CDR3 size: 16 residues. The germline V gene encodes CDR1 SGHRS and CDR2 YFSETQ. Trimming cost V 1 base and J 0 bases, with 14 bases left between them. In nucleotides, the CDR3 is TGCGCCAGCAGCTTGAGTGTGGACAGACCCTCCTACGAGCAGTACTTC. Translation gives CASSLSVDRPSYEQYF.

This clone was counted a single time. The rearrangement joins TRBV5-1 to TRBJ2-7, with TRBD1 matching 7 bases. J gave up 4 bases and V 4 bases, and 5 bases lay outside the gene matches. The germline V gene has CDR1 SGHRS and CDR2 YFSETQ. The CDR3 length is 13 residues. In DNA form, the CDR3 reads TGCGCCAGCAGCGGGGGACAGCCTTACGAGCAGTACTTC. Translated, it gives CASSGGQPYEQYF. The full variable domain, in which reference TRBV5-1 and TRBJ2-7 provide the parts outside the CDR3, is KAGVTQTPRYLIKTRGQQVTLSCSPISGHRSVSWYQQTPGQGLQFLFEYFSETQRNKGNFPGRFSGRQFSNSRSEMNVSTLELGDSALYLCASSGGQPYEQYFGPGTRLTVT.

The chain uses TRBV7-2 and TRBJ1-2, with D unclear. There are 13 residues in the CDR3. Germline CDR1 reads SGHTA; CDR2 reads FQGNSA. V gave up 1 base and J gave up 2 bases, with 5 bases separating them. The CDR3 nucleotides are TGTGCCAGCAGCTTAGAAGGGAACTATGGCTACACCTTC. Amino acids: CASSLEGNYGYTF. The whole variable domain, remainder taken from reference TRBV7-2 and TRBJ1-2, is GAGVSQSPSNKVTEKGKDVELRCDPISGHTALYWYRQSLGQGLEFLIYFQGNSAPDKSGLPSDRFSAERTGGSVSTLTIQRTQQEDSAVYLCASSLEGNYGYTFGSGTRLTVV.

Only a few counts were recorded for this clone. The rearrangement uses TRBV9 and TRBJ1-1, with a possible D match to TRBD1 (5 bases). Germline V gene sequence: CDR1 SGDLS, CDR2 YYNGEE. CDR3 length: 16 residues. With 2 bases removed from V and 2 bases from J, the gap between germline ends came to 16 bases. Here the CDR3 DNA reads TGTGCCAGCAGCGTCGCCGCCGGGACCCTCAACACTGAAGCTTTCTTT. Protein: CASSVAAGTLNTEAFF.

The chain carries TRBV7-2 and TRBJ2-7; 9 bases are shared with TRBD2. The CDR3 contains 18 residues. Trimming took 4 bases from V and 0 from J; bases not matched to a gene: 13. Germline loops: CDR1 SGHTA, CDR2 FQGNSA. CDR3 amino acids: CASSSAGVAGASSYEQYF. Here the CDR3 DNA reads TGTGCCAGCAGCTCTGCAGGGGTAGCGGGGGCGAGCTCCTACGAGCAGTACTTC.

V usage is TRBV2 and J usage is TRBJ1-2, with D unresolved. Per the germline V gene, CDR1 is SNHLY and CDR2 is FYNNEI. This CDR3 has 13 residues. V dropped 10 bases and J dropped 8 bases, with 20 bases sitting between them. The CDR3 here is CATRTVREGGYTF. DNA of the CDR3: TGTGCCACTCGGACGGTAAGGGAAGGAGGCTACACCTTC.

The chain uses TRBV14 and TRBJ1-4; no firm D call. The germline V gene has CDR1 SGHDN and CDR2 FVKESK. This CDR3 has 14 residues. V shed 7 bases and J shed 3 bases, with 12 bases lying between them. The CDR3, as DNA: TGTGCCAGCAAGGCAGGCCGGGCTAATGAAAAACTGTTTTTT. It is translated as CASKAGRANEKLFF.

The rearrangement links TRBV27 to TRBJ2-7; D is ambiguous. Germline lookup yields CDR1 MNHEY and CDR2 SMNVEV (reference sequence). The CDR3 extends over 12 amino acids. V was trimmed by 6 bases and J by 0 bases, leaving 6 bases between them. CDR3 residues: CASSPNSYEQYF. The CDR3 DNA follows: TGTGCCAGCAGCCCAAACTCCTACGAGCAGTACTTC.

The chain uses TRBV12-3 or TRBV12-4 and TRBJ1-2; D is unclear. The germline V and J ends were trimmed by 0 bases and 8 bases, with 7 bases remaining between them. This CDR3 region has 12 residues. The CDR3: CASSLASRGYTF. CDR3 nucleotide sequence: TGTGCCAGCAGTTTAGCCTCGCGGGGCTACACCTTC.

The chain carries TRBV24-1 and TRBJ2-3, with a weak D call TRBD1 (6 bases). The germline V gene has CDR1 KGHDR and CDR2 SFDVKD. Trimming took 0 bases from V and 2 from J, leaving 14 bases between them. CDR3 length: 17 amino acids. CDR3 DNA: TGTGCCACCAGTGATTTGACGTCAGGGGCATCCACAGATACGCAGTATTTT. It translates to CATSDLTSGASTDTQYF.

DNA of the CDR3: TGTGCCAGCAGTGAAGCGGCAGCGGTAGGCGAAAAACTGTTTTTT. Translating it yields CASSEAAAVGEKLFF. The V gene is TRBV6-1, the J gene TRBJ1-4; D remains ambiguous. Deletions cut 0 bases from V and 8 bases from J, with 13 bases between. The germline gives CDR1 MNHNS, CDR2 SASEGT. The CDR3 covers 15 residues.

This clone showed up just a few times. The V gene is TRBV7-2, the J gene TRBJ1-5; D ambiguous. Trimming removed 5 bases at V and 3 bases at J, with 8 bases between. CDR1 and CDR2 (germline): SGHTA, FQGNSA. The CDR3 loop spans 13 amino acids. The CDR3, as DNA: TGTGCCAGCAGCAGGTCTCACAATCAGCCCCAGCATTTT. This codes for CASSRSHNQPQHF. Together with reference TRBV7-2 and TRBJ1-5, the CDR3 gives the full variable domain: GAGVSQSPSNKVTEKGKDVELRCDPISGHTALYWYRQSLGQGLEFLIYFQGNSAPDKSGLPSDRFSAERTGGSVSTLTIQRTQQEDSAVYLCASSRSHNQPQHFGDGTRLSIL.

This clone occurred once. This sequence joins TRBV7-2 and TRBJ2-3; D gene unclear. CDR3 length: 12 amino acids. CDR1 is SGHTA, CDR2 FQGNSA, per germline. The ends were cut back, 1 base at V and 5 bases at J, with 4 bases in the middle. This CDR3 is CASSLVGDTQYF. CDR3 in DNA: TGTGCCAGCAGCTTAGTTGGAGATACGCAGTATTTT.

The chain links TRBV5-6 to TRBJ2-1, with TRBD2 identical over 7 bases. Germline-derived CDR1 and CDR2 are SGHDT and YYEEEE. The J segment lost 9 bases and the V segment lost 1 base, leaving 7 bases of the junction unmatched. The CDR3 covers 14 residues. CDR3 nucleotide sequence: TGTGCCAGCAGCTTGAAACTAGCGACCGGTGAGCAGTTCTTC. This translates into CASSLKLATGEQFF. Full variable domain (remainder filled in from reference TRBV5-6 and TRBJ2-1): DAGVTQSPTHLIKTRGQQVTLRCSPKSGHDTVSWYQQALGQGPQFIFQYYEEEERQRGNFPDRFSGHQFPNYSSELNVNALLLGDSALYLCASSLKLATGEQFFGPGTRLTVL.

V usage is TRBV18 and J usage is TRBJ2-3, with a weak D call TRBD2 (6 bases). The V end was cut by 3 bases, the J end by 1 base, with 14 bases between. CDR1 is KGHSH, CDR2 LQKENI, per germline. The CDR3 totals 16 residues. In nucleotides, the CDR3 is TGTGCCAGCTCACCCGCCGGGACTTCGGGCACAGATACGCAGTATTTT. Encoded protein: CASSPAGTSGTDTQYF. The full variable domain, its missing parts supplied by reference TRBV18 and TRBJ2-3, is NAGVMQNPRHLVRRRGQEARLRCSPMKGHSHVYWYRQLPEEGLKFMVYLQKENIIDESGMPKERFSAEFPKEGPSILRIQQVVRGDSAAYFCASSPAGTSGTDTQYFGPGTRLTVL.

The CDR3 region is CASSFGQLQETQYF. DNA for the CDR3: TGTGCCAGCAGTTTTGGACAGCTGCAAGAGACCCAGTACTTC. This chain connects TRBV6-6 to TRBJ2-5, with D maybe TRBD1 (6 bases). Per germline, CDR1 MNHNY and CDR2 SVGAGI (reference sequence). The V gene lost 4 bases and the J gene lost 2 bases, with 11 bases spanning the gap. The CDR3 length is 14 residues.

This chain connects TRBV7-9 to TRBJ1-2; tentative D call: TRBD1 (6 bases). The CDR3 runs 16 residues. V was shortened by 5 bases and J by 1 base, with 17 bases between the two germline ends. CDR1 and CDR2 (germline): SEHNR, FQNEAQ (reference sequence). The CDR3 nucleotides read TGTGCCAGCAGCACCTCAGCAGGGGCCAATAACTATGGCTACACCTTC. Protein: CASSTSAGANNYGYTF. Full variable domain (remainder filled in from reference TRBV7-9 and TRBJ1-2): DTGVSQNPRHKITKRGQNVTFRCDPISEHNRLYWYRQTLGQGPEFLTYFQNEAQLEKSRLLSDRFSAERPKGSFSTLEIQRTEQGDSAMYLCASSTSAGANNYGYTFGSGTRLTVV.

The CDR3 is CASSLAGTSTDTQYF. The DNA of the CDR3 is TGTGCCAGCAGCTTGGCAGGGACTAGCACAGATACGCAGTATTTT. This sequence joins TRBV13 and TRBJ2-3; the D gene is possibly TRBD2 (6 bases). The germline V gene has CDR1 PRHDT and CDR2 FYEKMQ (reference sequence). The CDR3 spans 15 residues. V lost 3 bases and J lost 0, with 10 bases in between.

This clone has just one count. This chain connects TRBV3-1 (or the pseudogene TRBV3-2) to TRBJ2-2; D call uncertain. Germline V gives CDR1 LGHDT, CDR2 YNNKEL (reference sequence). V shed 2 bases and J shed 6 bases, with 13 bases lying between them. This CDR3 is built from 15 residues. CDR3: CASSQILAPAGELFF. The CDR3, as DNA: TGTGCCAGCAGCCAAATACTGGCCCCCGCCGGGGAGCTGTTTTTT.

The chain employs TRBV5-5 and TRBJ2-5; 9 bases are a match to TRBD1. Trimming at V came to 4 bases and at J to 3 bases, leaving 13 bases not matched to a gene. Germline V gives CDR1 SGHKS, CDR2 YYEKEE (reference sequence). CDR3 length equals 17 residues. The CDR3: CASSASPPGQGKETQYF. For the CDR3, the DNA is TGTGCCAGCAGCGCCAGCCCTCCGGGACAGGGAAAAGAGACCCAGTACTTC.

V is TRBV5-6 and J is TRBJ1-2; the D is unclear. The V end lost 1 base, the J end lost 0 bases, and 7 bases lay between the germline ends. From germline, CDR1 is SGHDT and CDR2 YYEEEE. The CDR3 runs 14 residues. In nucleotides, the CDR3 is TGTGCCAGCAGCTTGTATGAGGCTAACTATGGCTACACCTTC. Its translation: CASSLYEANYGYTF.

J is TRBJ2-3 and V is TRBV18; no clear D gene. This CDR3 contains 14 residues. Trimming shortened V by 5 bases and J by 0 bases, and 9 bases separated the two germline ends. The germline CDR1 and CDR2 sequences are KGHSH and LQKENI. CDR3 in amino acids: CASSETISTDTQYF. CDR3 in DNA: TGTGCCAGCTCAGAAACAATAAGCACAGATACGCAGTATTTT.